The rows below give T cell receptor beta chains drawn from one sample of a study of quantifying T cell responses using KT2 cells. TCRdb ran MiXCR on the UMI-ligation and nested PCR reads and lists one entry per CDR3 protein. The sample has tens of thousands of distinct CDR3 sequences, 7.3% seen once. Sequenced: PBMCs spiked with cells of the T cell clone KT2. The receptors come from a human donor. The CDR3 runs from the conserved cysteine through the conserved F or W. A D gene is named only where the DNA matches it firmly. Rows may omit the clone size; those that give it use once, few, many or a size class.

d_call: TRBD1; clone_size: many; j_call: TRBJ1-6; v_call: TRBV7-2; cdr3_nt: TGTGCCAGCAGCTTAGGAGGGGACAGGGGTGGACCCCTCCACTTT; cdr3_aa: CASSLGGDRGGPLHF
d_call: .; clone_size: .; j_call: TRBJ2-5; v_call: TRBV9; cdr3_nt: TGTGCCAGCAGCGTAGGTGGTAAGGCATCCCAAGAGACCCAGTACTTC; cdr3_aa: CASSVGGKASQETQYF
d_call: TRBD1; clone_size: .; j_call: TRBJ2-7; v_call: TRBV12-5; cdr3_nt: TGTGCTAGTGGACAGGGGGGAGACGAGCAGTACTTC; cdr3_aa: CASGQGGDEQYF
d_call: .; clone_size: many; j_call: TRBJ1-1; v_call: TRBV9; cdr3_nt: TGTGCCAGCAGCGTAGGAGTGGGCACTGAAGCTTTCTTT; cdr3_aa: CASSVGVGTEAFF
d_call: .; clone_size: .; j_call: TRBJ1-3; v_call: TRBV20-1; cdr3_nt: TGCAGTGCTAGGGGCAGCTCTGGAAACACCATATATTTT; cdr3_aa: CSARGSSGNTIYF
d_call: .; clone_size: many; j_call: TRBJ2-7; v_call: TRBV7-4; cdr3_nt: TGTGCCACCGAGAGGGACTCCCCCTACTTC; cdr3_aa: CATERDSPYF
d_call: .; clone_size: many; j_call: TRBJ1-1; v_call: TRBV2; cdr3_nt: TGTGCCAGCAGTCTTGGACAGTCTGAAGCTTTCTTT; cdr3_aa: CASSLGQSEAFF
d_call: TRBD1; clone_size: many; j_call: TRBJ1-2; v_call: TRBV29-1; cdr3_nt: TGCAGCGGCAGGGACAGGAACTATGGCTACACCTTC; cdr3_aa: CSGRDRNYGYTF
d_call: .; clone_size: many; j_call: TRBJ1-6; v_call: TRBV6-5; cdr3_nt: TGTGCCAGCACACAGCGGATGGACTATAATTCACCCCCCCACTTT; cdr3_aa: CASTQRMDYNSPPHF
d_call: TRBD1; clone_size: many; j_call: TRBJ1-3; v_call: TRBV7-9; cdr3_nt: TGTGCCAGCAGCTTAAGCGGGACAGACGTCCTCTCTGGAAACACCATATATTTT; cdr3_aa: CASSLSGTDVLSGNTIYF
d_call: .; clone_size: many; j_call: TRBJ2-7; v_call: TRBV20-1; cdr3_nt: TGCAGTGCTACCCTTCGGGCAGGGTTAAGCGAGCAGTACTTC; cdr3_aa: CSATLRAGLSEQYF
d_call: .; clone_size: .; j_call: TRBJ1-1; v_call: TRBV5-5; cdr3_nt: TGTGCCAGCAGCACGACACCCGGGAGAAACACTGAAGCTTTCTTT; cdr3_aa: CASSTTPGRNTEAFF
d_call: .; clone_size: .; j_call: TRBJ2-7; v_call: TRBV6-2/TRBV6-3; cdr3_nt: TGTGCCAGCAGTTCCCAGCCCAGAGGGCGGTACGAGCAGTACTTC; cdr3_aa: CASSSQPRGRYEQYF
d_call: .; clone_size: many; j_call: TRBJ2-7; v_call: TRBV18; cdr3_nt: TGTGCCAGCTCACCACCGGGACCTATGAGGGAGCAGTACTTC; cdr3_aa: CASSPPGPMREQYF
d_call: .; clone_size: .; j_call: TRBJ1-1; v_call: TRBV12-3/TRBV12-4; cdr3_nt: TGTGCCAGCAGTTCGTTGGCAACGAACACTGAAGCTTTCTTT; cdr3_aa: CASSSLATNTEAFF
d_call: .; clone_size: many; j_call: TRBJ1-1; v_call: TRBV20-1; cdr3_nt: TGCAGTGCTCCACACCTCAGGATCATGAACACTGAAGCTTTCTTT; cdr3_aa: CSAPHLRIMNTEAFF
d_call: TRBD1; clone_size: few; j_call: TRBJ1-5; v_call: TRBV20-1; cdr3_nt: TGCAGTGCCCACAGGGGTAATCAGCCCCAGCATTTT; cdr3_aa: CSAHRGNQPQHF
d_call: TRBD2; clone_size: .; j_call: TRBJ2-7; v_call: TRBV7-6; cdr3_nt: TGTGCCAGCAGCCAGACTAGCGGACCCGGAGAGCAGTACTTC; cdr3_aa: CASSQTSGPGEQYF
d_call: .; clone_size: .; j_call: TRBJ1-3; v_call: TRBV12-3/TRBV12-4; cdr3_nt: TGTGCCAGCTCCGTCTTCTCTGGAAACACCATATATTTT; cdr3_aa: CASSVFSGNTIYF
d_call: .; clone_size: many; j_call: TRBJ1-6; v_call: TRBV9; cdr3_nt: TGTGCCAGCAGCCCACAGGGAGTATCCTCACCCCTCCACTTT; cdr3_aa: CASSPQGVSSPLHF
d_call: .; clone_size: .; j_call: TRBJ2-2; v_call: TRBV27; cdr3_nt: TGTGCCAGCGGGGGGGGCCAATATACCGGGGAGCTGTTTTTT; cdr3_aa: CASGGGQYTGELFF
d_call: .; clone_size: .; j_call: TRBJ2-7; v_call: TRBV7-9; cdr3_nt: TGTGCCAGCAGCTTGGCCGAGACAGGCGCCTACGAGCAGTACTTC; cdr3_aa: CASSLAETGAYEQYF
d_call: TRBD2; clone_size: few; j_call: TRBJ2-3; v_call: TRBV4-2; cdr3_nt: TGTGCCGCGGGGCCAGCGGGAGAGTCGACAGATACGCAGTATTTT; cdr3_aa: CAAGPAGESTDTQYF
d_call: .; clone_size: few; j_call: TRBJ2-2; v_call: TRBV12-3/TRBV12-4; cdr3_nt: TGTGCCAGTCTCCAATGGGGCCGGGAACCGAACACCGGGGAGCTGTTTTTT; cdr3_aa: CASLQWGREPNTGELFF
d_call: .; clone_size: .; j_call: TRBJ2-7; v_call: TRBV30; cdr3_nt: TGTGCCTGGAGTACAACCTACGAGCAGTACTTC; cdr3_aa: CAWSTTYEQYF
d_call: TRBD2; clone_size: many; j_call: TRBJ2-3; v_call: TRBV2; cdr3_nt: TGTGCCAGCAATTGGGGCGGGGGGCCCCTCACAGATACGCAGTATTTT; cdr3_aa: CASNWGGGPLTDTQYF